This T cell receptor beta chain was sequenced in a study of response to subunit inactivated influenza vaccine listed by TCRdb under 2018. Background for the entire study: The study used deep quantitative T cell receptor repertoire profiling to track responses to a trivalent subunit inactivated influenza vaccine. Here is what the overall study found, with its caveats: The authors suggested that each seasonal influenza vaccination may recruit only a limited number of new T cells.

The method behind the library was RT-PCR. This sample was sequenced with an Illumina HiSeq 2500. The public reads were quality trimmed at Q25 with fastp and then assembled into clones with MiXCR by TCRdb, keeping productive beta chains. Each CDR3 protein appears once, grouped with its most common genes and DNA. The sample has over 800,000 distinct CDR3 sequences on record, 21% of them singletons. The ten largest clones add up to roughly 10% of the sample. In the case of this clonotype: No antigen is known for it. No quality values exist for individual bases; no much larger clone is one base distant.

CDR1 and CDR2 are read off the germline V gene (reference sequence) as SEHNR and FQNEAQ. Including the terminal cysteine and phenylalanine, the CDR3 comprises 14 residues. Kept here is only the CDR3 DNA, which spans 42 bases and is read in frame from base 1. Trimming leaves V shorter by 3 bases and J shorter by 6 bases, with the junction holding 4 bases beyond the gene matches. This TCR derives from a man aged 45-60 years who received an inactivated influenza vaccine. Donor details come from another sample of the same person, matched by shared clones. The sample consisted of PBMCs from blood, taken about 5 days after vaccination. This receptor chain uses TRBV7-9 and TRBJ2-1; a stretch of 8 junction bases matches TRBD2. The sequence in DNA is TGTGCCAGCAGCTTTGTCGGGGGGGCCAATGAGCAGTTCTTC. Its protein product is CASSFVGGANEQFF.